The clone carrying this T cell receptor beta chain has only one observation. Trimming removed 0 bases at V and 0 bases at J, with 9 bases between. The CDR3 extends over 15 amino acids. This record comes from a study of blood T cell repertoires in COVID-19. Overall study: Acute and convalescent COVID-19 samples came from the United States, Italy and Spain. Sample material is recorded as cDNA or gDNA derived from T cells, B-cell-depleted T cells, or PBMCs.

In the authors' workflow: Counts of nucleated cells, estimated from reference gene primer amplification, were obtained. Method: immunoSEQ multiplex PCR; TCRdb's copy keeps in-frame clones and lacks some. V and J calls and clone size follow that table, whereas D and trimming were derived from the DNA. In the table there are 150,000 to 200,000 clones, around 85% of which are singletons. The J gene is TRBJ1-1, the V gene TRBV5-3; D perhaps matches TRBD1 (6 bases). TRBV5-3 is annotated as an ORF whose role is uncertain. The sequence was collected from a human donor in a cohort sampled during active COVID-19. The sequencing sample was made of peripheral blood. CDR3 protein: CARSLGQVMNTEAFF. DNA for the CDR3: TGTGCCAGAAGCTTGGGACAGGTCATGAACACTGAAGCTTTCTTT.